This T cell receptor (beta chain) was observed in a study of T cell changes during pregnancy in multiple sclerosis. Only a few counts were recorded for this clone. Here immunoSEQ multiplex PCR was the method, and the copy in TCRdb shows in-frame clones only, minus some. In the table there are tens of thousands of clones, 90% to 95% of which are singletons. The length of the CDR3 is 13 residues. V dropped 11 bases and J dropped 5 bases, with 18 bases sitting between them. From germline, CDR1 is LNHDA and CDR2 SQIVND (reference sequence). The TCR sequence derives from a female donor with multiple sclerosis, enrolled in a pregnancy study. The J gene is TRBJ1-1, the V gene TRBV19; D is uncertain. The material sequenced was CD4+ T cells from peripheral blood mononuclear cells, taken before pregnancy. Here the CDR3 reads CASCWSGRTEAFF. The DNA of the CDR3 is TGTGCCTCGTGCTGGTCGGGGAGGACTGAAGCTTTCTTT.